The 21 T cell receptor beta chains reported below all come from one sample, sequenced in a study of long-term antiretroviral therapy in people with HIV. The libraries were made with immunoSEQ v3.0 at survey level. Repertoires were generated with immunoSEQ multiplex PCR, while TCRdb's copy carries only in-frame clones and drops some. The sample holds about 30,000 clones, about 85% seen once. Sample: unsorted PBMCs, taken 2.8 years before starting antiretroviral therapy. The receptor source for this set is a woman in her 30s with HIV.

J is TRBJ2-3 and V is TRBV5-1; D is possibly TRBD2 (6 bases). The V end lost 3 bases, the J end lost 0 bases, and 14 bases lay between the germline ends. The germline CDR1 and CDR2 sequences are SGHRS and YFSETQ. This CDR3 is built from 16 residues. This CDR3 is CASSYTSLSSTDTQYF. The CDR3 nucleotides read TGCGCCAGCAGCTATACTAGCCTCTCTAGCACAGATACGCAGTATTTT.

This clone came up once. The chain has TRBV14 and TRBJ1-1, with 8 bases identical to TRBD1. Germline CDR1 reads SGHDN; CDR2 reads FVKESK. Trimming took 4 bases from V and 6 from J; bases not matched to a gene: 4. The CDR3 length is 13 residues. The DNA of the CDR3 is TGTGCCAGCAGCCCGCCGACAGGGGCTGAAGCTTTCTTT. It translates to CASSPPTGAEAFF.

For the CDR3, the DNA is TGTGCCAGCAGTGACAGGGTCAGCGGTGAGCAGTTCTTC. It is translated as CASSDRVSGEQFF. The gene calls are TRBV6-5 and TRBJ2-1, with 7 bases lining up with TRBD1. The germline gives CDR1 MNHEY, CDR2 SVGAGI. The V gene end was trimmed by 5 bases and the J gene end by 9 bases; junction bases not matched to a gene: 7. The CDR3 is 13 amino acids.

J is TRBJ1-2 and V is TRBV12-5, with a possible D match to TRBD1 (5 bases). The V gene lost 5 bases and the J gene lost 8 bases, with 15 bases spanning the gap. The CDR3 extends over 13 amino acids. Germline CDR1 LGHNT, CDR2 FRNRAP. The CDR3 DNA reads TGTGCTAGTGGTGCCCAGGCAGGGCAAGGCTACACCTTC. It encodes CASGAQAGQGYTF.

The chain employs TRBV9 and TRBJ2-7; D is perhaps TRBD1 or TRBD2 (5 bases each). The CDR3 is made up of 14 amino acids. Per the germline V gene, CDR1 is SGDLS and CDR2 is YYNGEE. Deletions cut 4 bases from V and 3 bases from J, with 14 bases between. In nucleotides, the CDR3 is TGTGCCAGCAGCAAAGCCGGGACGGGCTACGAGCAGTACTTC. Its protein product is CASSKAGTGYEQYF.

The chain joins TRBV2 to TRBJ1-1, with TRBD1 identical over 10 bases. CDR1 and CDR2 from the germline V gene are SNHLY and FYNNEI. This CDR3 is built from 16 residues. The junction had 13 bases not matched to a gene; V was cut back by 6 bases and J by 6 bases. This chain's CDR3 is CASRPSGTGARAEAFF. CDR3 DNA sequence: TGTGCCAGCAGGCCCTCCGGGACAGGGGCTAGGGCTGAAGCTTTCTTT.

The J gene is TRBJ2-2, the V gene TRBV29-1, with D perhaps being TRBD1 or TRBD2 (5 bases each). CDR1 SQVTM and CDR2 ANQGSEA come from the germline V gene. The CDR3 sequence is 16 residues long. V lost 1 base and J 4 bases, leaving 16 bases between the germline ends. As DNA, the CDR3 is TGCAGCGTTGAAGTTGAGAGGGGATTTTTCACCGGGGAGCTGTTTTTT. It yields the protein CSVEVERGFFTGELFF.

The chain links TRBV7-4 to TRBJ2-7, with 8 bases that match TRBD1. Germline trimming cut 3 bases from V and 2 bases from J; bases unmatched to any gene: 3. Germline CDR1 reads SGHVT; CDR2 reads SQSDAQ. The CDR3 covers 14 residues. The CDR3 DNA is TGTGCCAGCAGCTTCCGGGACAGGCCCTACGAGCAGTACGTC. This codes for CASSFRDRPYEQYV.

The CDR3 region is CASSQGSSGGPGETQYF. CDR3 DNA: TGTGCCAGCAGCCAGGGGAGTAGCGGGGGGCCAGGGGAGACCCAGTACTTC. The chain carries TRBV4-2 and TRBJ2-5; 10 nucleotides align to TRBD2. The CDR3 spans 17 residues. J gave up 5 bases and V 3 bases, and 12 bases lay outside the gene matches. The germline V gene encodes CDR1 LGHNA and CDR2 YNFKEQ.

This clone has only one observation. CDR3 loop: CASRAGQGPYEQYV. CDR3 nucleotide sequence: TGTGCCAGCAGAGCCGGACAGGGCCCCTACGAGCAGTACGTC. J is TRBJ2-7 and V is TRBV6-1, with TRBD1 matching over 8 bases. Germline CDR1 is MNHNS and CDR2 is SASEGT. V dropped 6 bases and J dropped 2; count of bases not matched to a gene: 6. The CDR3 length is 14 residues.

This clone came up once. The V call is TRBV27, the J call TRBJ1-2; perhaps TRBD1 as D (5 bases). This CDR3 is 15 amino acids long. V was trimmed by 5 bases and J by 4 bases, leaving 17 bases between them. Germline V gene lookup returns CDR1 MNHEY and CDR2 SMNVEV (reference sequence). CDR3 sequence reads: CASSQQRGAGYGYTF. The CDR3 region has the DNA TGTGCCAGCAGTCAACAAAGGGGCGCGGGCTATGGCTACACCTTC.

The chain couples TRBV6-1 to TRBJ1-1, with unresolved D. This CDR3 has 14 residues. V lost 3 bases, J lost 1 base, and 9 bases lay in between. The germline V gene has CDR1 MNHNS and CDR2 SASEGT. In DNA form, the CDR3 reads TGTGCCAGCAGTGAGGCCCTGGGGAACACTGAAGCTTTCTTT. Its protein is CASSEALGNTEAFF.

The chain joins TRBV5-6 to TRBJ1-6; D possibly corresponds to TRBD1 (6 bases). This CDR3 spans 15 amino acids. V lost 0 bases and J lost 4, with 8 bases in between. The germline gives CDR1 SGHDT, CDR2 YYEEEE. CDR3 region: CASSLGQVYNSPLHF. The CDR3 region has the DNA TGTGCCAGCAGCTTGGGACAGGTTTATAATTCACCCCTCCACTTT.

This clone was detected a few times. The rearrangement uses TRBV5-8 and TRBJ1-6; possible D gene TRBD1, 5 bases. From germline, CDR1 is SGHTS and CDR2 YDEGEE. The CDR3 runs to 18 residues. V lost 0 bases to trimming and J lost 0 bases, with 13 bases between them. The chain's CDR3 is CASSLAPPGSSYNSPLHF. The CDR3 coding sequence is TGTGCCAGCAGCTTGGCACCCCCAGGGAGCTCCTATAATTCACCCCTCCACTTT. Looking up the rest from reference TRBV5-8 and TRBJ1-6 gives the full variable domain: EAGVTQSPTHLIKTRGQQATLRCSPISGHTSVYWYQQALGLGLQFLLWYDEGEERNRGNFPPRFSGRQFPNYSSELNVNALELEDSALYLCASSLAPPGSSYNSPLHFGNGTRLTVT.

The rearrangement joins TRBV2 to TRBJ1-1; D unresolved. CDR3 length: 14 amino acids. CDR1 is SNHLY, CDR2 FYNNEI, per germline. V dropped 4 bases and J dropped 1 base, with 10 bases sitting between them. The CDR3 coding sequence is TGTGCCAGCAGTGTAGGGTTTGGGAACACTGAAGCTTTCTTT. It translates to CASSVGFGNTEAFF.

The chain links TRBV11-2 to TRBJ1-1; D is unresolved. Between the trimmed V and J ends, which lost 5 bases and 1 base, there was a span of 8 bases. The CDR3 is 13 amino acids. Germline-derived CDR1 and CDR2 are SGHAT and FQNNGV. CDR3 DNA: TGTGCCAGCAGCCCCCGGGGGAACACTGAAGCTTTCTTT. Translated: CASSPRGNTEAFF.

V is TRBV2 and J is TRBJ2-3; 8 bases line up with TRBD1. The CDR3 sequence is 14 residues long. V was clipped by 4 bases and J by 1 base; unmatched bases: 1. Germline loops: CDR1 SNHLY, CDR2 FYNNEI. This chain's CDR3 is CASSADRGTDTQYF. For the CDR3, the DNA is TGTGCCAGCAGTGCGGACAGGGGCACAGATACGCAGTATTTT.

This chain uses TRBV7-9 with TRBJ2-4; D is uncertain. Germline loops: CDR1 SEHNR, CDR2 FQNEAQ (reference sequence). CDR3 length equals 14 residues. Trimming took 5 bases from V and 0 from J, leaving 8 bases between them. The CDR3 coding sequence is TGTGCCAGCAGCCCTAGTCTAGCCAAAAACATTCAGTACTTC. Translated, it gives CASSPSLAKNIQYF. Looking up the rest from reference TRBV7-9 and TRBJ2-4 gives the full variable domain: DTGVSQNPRHKITKRGQNVTFRCDPISEHNRLYWYRQTLGQGPEFLTYFQNEAQLEKSRLLSDRFSAERPKGSFSTLEIQRTEQGDSAMYLCASSPSLAKNIQYFGAGTRLSVL.

The chain recombines TRBV30 with TRBJ1-4; maybe TRBD1 (5 bases). Per the germline V gene, CDR1 is GTSNPN and CDR2 is SVGIG (reference sequence). V lost 0 bases and J lost 5, with 10 bases in between. The CDR3 contains 14 residues. The CDR3 is CAWSVPGWNEKLFF. The CDR3 DNA is TGTGCCTGGAGTGTACCAGGGTGGAATGAAAAACTGTTTTTT.

The rearrangement joins TRBV7-2 to TRBJ1-2, with D perhaps matching TRBD1 (6 bases). This CDR3 has 13 amino acids. Trimming left V 1 base short and J 6 bases short, with 9 bases between. Germline V CDR1 and CDR2: SGHTA, FQGNSA. In nucleotides, the CDR3 is TGTGCCAGCAGCTTAGTACAGGGTGATGGCTACACCTTC. Translating it yields CASSLVQGDGYTF.

This clone was recorded once. J is TRBJ1-2 and V is TRBV19; no clear D gene. Per the germline V gene, CDR1 is LNHDA and CDR2 is SQIVND (reference sequence). The CDR3 contains 15 residues. V was pared by 3 bases and J by 6 bases, with 17 bases between. The CDR3 sequence is CASSIDPRLRNGYTF. The CDR3 DNA reads TGTGCCAGTAGTATCGATCCCAGGCTCAGGAATGGCTACACCTTC.